The clone carrying this T cell receptor (beta chain) was counted between two and nine times. Its target is not known. This specimen belongs to a study of CD8 T cells in Susac syndrome. In the study overall: Patients with Susac syndrome were, at the time of blood collection, therapy-naive, maintained on corticosteroids, or maintained on intravenous immunoglobulin alone.

Random hexamers were used to reverse transcribe the RNA input (about 0.5 to 1 ug). Multiplex PCR with immunoSEQ amplified the TCR beta CDR3 across 54 Vbeta and 13 Jbeta. TCRdb independently ran MiXCR on the immunoSEQ multiplex PCR reads; one entry per CDR3 protein. Among some 200,000 distinct CDR3 sequences listed, approximately 95% were seen once. There are 15 residues in the CDR3. The junction had 6 bases not matched to a gene; V was cut back by 5 bases and J by 4 bases. Study-wide results and limits: The peak of CD8+ clonal expansion in Susac was seen in TEMRA cells and active patients.

The chain has TRBV12-3 or TRBV12-4 and TRBJ2-1; TRBD2 matches 9 bases. This receptor was obtained from a human donor with Susac syndrome. Sequencing used CD8+ T cells from PBMCs. The CDR3 coding sequence is TGTGCCAGCAGTCCGACTAGCGGTGGATACAATGAGCAGTTCTTC. This encodes CASSPTSGGYNEQFF.